This TCR beta chain derives from a study of cytomegalovirus exposure and HLA in healthy donors (dated by TCRdb to 2016 to 2017). For the wider study: An earlier analysis of roughly 610 of the donors reported roughly 300 Gb of sequence data and some 110 million unique TCR beta sequences obtained from 150 million to 200 million T cells. The study used immunosequencing to profile the T cell repertoires of about 670 subjects and linked those repertoires to cytomegalovirus serostatus. Typing coverage differed by locus: A, B, C, DRB1 and DQB1 were typed in about 629-640 donors, DQA1 in approximately 520, DPA1 in some 610, and DPB1 in approximately 450. A later genetic analysis used genome-wide SNP genotypes for about 65% of the 666 donors, treating that subset as a discovery cohort. On average, over 200,000 unique TCR beta nucleotide sequences were sequenced per donor among 300 to 500 genotyped donors of the cohort, with 15% to 20% of those sequences being non-productive. Four or five DR-DQ haplotypes were handled as single units for association and clustering because linkage in the cohort was strong. High-throughput TCR immunosequencing, statistical association of individual TCRs with disease status, and machine learning were combined to predict cytomegalovirus infection status. Besides the first cohort of approximately 670 subjects, a separate validation cohort made up of roughly 130 different subjects was used. A later analysis re-examined previously published TCR beta repertoires from more than 550 donors and added high-resolution HLA genotyping to investigate patterns of TCR occurrence. All discovery cohort repertoires had been generated using a single sequencing platform. In an earlier analysis of a few hundred of the donors, high-throughput TCR beta sequencing was used to judge whether each TCR beta V gene segment behaved as functional or pseudogenic. An early release that covered roughly 600 HLA-typed donors contained approximately 300 gigabases of sequencing data and 85 million to 100 million unique TCR sequences. The genetic ancestry cluster associated with self-reported Caucasian donors included roughly four fifths of the roughly 400 genotyped donors. The study aimed to test whether cataloging public T cell receptors could reveal signatures of past pathogen exposure. Rather than using new phenotypic data, the later analysis identified candidate immune exposures from TCR beta sequences and from how often those sequences occurred across donors. HLA typing covered class I and class II loci at four-digit resolution. Donor age, sex, ethnicity and CMV serostatus were compiled alongside the repertoire data. Findings and caveats that apply to the study as a whole: A later analysis associated 15,000 to 20,000 TCR beta sequences with specific HLA alleles at a false discovery rate of 0.05. HLA typing was unavailable for some donors at each locus, so association tests used only the typed subset. In this cohort, only TCR beta chains were sequenced, and detectable features were limited by the absence of alpha or paired-chain data. When HLA alleles, especially DR and DQ, strongly co-occurred, attributing TCR associations to individual alleles was difficult. In a later analysis, TCR association rates were found to vary across HLA loci, with the most associated TCRs seen for DRB1 alleles and the fewest for HLA-C alleles. A further reported finding was that TCR beta sequences accurately predicted the HLA-A and HLA-B alleles for most subjects in the first cohort. Linkage disequilibrium might explain the correlated functional status among segregating V segments, but an unknown experimental factor could not be ruled out. For the cohort, immune exposure information was limited to CMV serostatus. A later genetic analysis associated a missense DCLRE1C variant with V-gene and J-gene trimming of TCR beta chains, and an independent cohort replicated the association. A later analysis found that HLA-associated TCR beta chains were more clonally expanded and had lower generation probabilities than equally common non-associated chains. The classifier was reported to diagnose cytomegalovirus status with high specificity and sensitivity in both the original cohort and the validation cohort. Broadly in line with IMGT annotations, most TCR beta V segments showed up in productive rearrangements about 87% or about 30% of the time in an earlier analysis of 450 to 600 of the donors. A later genetic analysis reported fewer N-insertions in productive TCRs among donors in an Asian-associated ancestry cluster than the roughly 700-donor mean. A later analysis reported that several top co-occurrence clusters appeared linked to parvovirus B19, influenza, CMV and Epstein-Barr virus. In vitro tests confirmed that three of the cytomegalovirus-associated TCR beta chains recognize cytomegalovirus antigens. The earlier analysis of nearly 600 of the donors excluded seventeen rarely observed V segments, including chromosome 9 orphons, because counts were too low. The sequencing pipeline was judged likely to have produced a cluster of highly shared sequence variants as a technical artifact. Most TCR sequences were observed very rarely across donors, whereas some public TCRs were present in many individuals. In a later analysis, most CMV-associated TCR beta chains were found to appear HLA-restricted, with HLA associations seemingly driven largely by CMV exposure. Sequencing depth was assumed to be roughly uniform across donors in the presence/absence analyses, though that assumption may not hold. The authors suggested that the approach could potentially be extended to other disease states and immunological phenotypes. The study gave a list of about 170 TCR beta chains associated with cytomegalovirus. The 87-base-pair reads could not distinguish some IMGT-functional V segments, including TRBV6-2 and TRBV6-3, so those segments were excluded.

The cohort comprised several hundred healthy bone marrow donors. At the time of sampling, every cohort member was nominally healthy, though immune exposures that went unrecorded were likely present. The donor was CMV seronegative and was included in the group of a few hundred seronegative cohort members. Every donor gave a peripheral blood sample, and the peripheral blood mononuclear cells from that sample were used for TCR beta sequencing. Genomic DNA was extracted from the blood cell samples with the Qiagen DNeasy Blood Extraction Kit. Sequences MGHRA (CDR1) and YSYEKL (CDR2) are obtained from the germline V gene. From cysteine to phenylalanine, the CDR3 is 17 amino acids long. CDR3 DNA is the only sequence kept; it has 51 bases, read in frame from the first base. The germline V and J ends show losses of 0 bases and 6 bases respectively, and no gene match explains 10 bases of the junction. Library prep was done by the immunoSEQ multiplex PCR assay. For the multiplex PCR, a mixture combining 60 forward primers for TCR Vbeta segments and 13 reverse primers for TCR Jbeta segments was used. The CDR3 region of rearranged TCR beta genes was amplified from genomic DNA with a multiplex PCR assay. The amplified TCR beta libraries were sequenced on the Illumina HiSeq System as 87-base-pair reads. In the paper's pipeline: Across the roughly 640 repertoires, a later analysis counted roughly 84 million unique TCR beta chains, roughly 11 million of which were shared by at least two donors. A nearest-neighbor algorithm error-corrected the raw reads and collapsed the reads into unique sequences, merging closely related sequences to remove PCR and sequencing errors. CDR3 sequences were aligned to IMGT reference sequences to assign V, D and J gene segments. For a sequence to be retained, a match of at least six nucleotides was required to both a V gene segment and a J gene segment. A rearrangement counted as productive if the CDR3 had no stop codons and remained in frame with V and J, and every other rearrangement counted as non-productive. CDR3 was defined according to IMGT convention as the region running from the second conserved V-encoded cysteine to the conserved J-encoded phenylalanine. In an earlier analysis of approximately 590 of the donors, sequences lacking an unambiguous match to a single V gene segment were excluded. In an earlier analysis of 587 of the donors, V segments were called functional above 56.7% productive rearrangements and were called segregating when the between-donor standard deviation exceeded 5%. To diagnose cytomegalovirus status from the catalog of TCR beta chain sequences, a statistical classification framework was built. In a later analysis, V and J genes were assigned by comparing TCR nucleotide sequences against IMGT/GENE-DB human TR gene sequences. Using the TCRdist pipeline, a later analysis assigned CDR3 sequences along with most-parsimonious VDJ recombination scenarios. In a later analysis, each TCR beta chain was defined by its CDR3 amino acid sequence together with its V-gene family, and reads without a unique V-gene family were excluded. A later analysis removed nearly 600 highly shared, low-generation-probability nucleotide sequences to deal with suspected cross-contamination and a sequencing artifact. A later analysis calculated a clonal expansion index for each public chain from normalized within-repertoire ranks of inferred template counts. A later analysis computed generation probabilities with a VDJ recombination model fitted to out-of-frame rearrangements, and checked the results against IGoR. A later analysis scored TCR-TCR, TCR-HLA and TCR-CMV co-occurrence with hypergeometric tests, applying a repertoire-size bias correction to TCR pairs. To estimate false discovery rates, a later analysis permuted the HLA or CMV assignments 20 times. A later analysis grouped co-occurring TCRs with DBSCAN, adding TCRdist sequence similarity when clustering within HLA-allele-positive subsets. Co-occurrence clustering excluded repertoires with fewer than 30,000 or more than 120,000 public chains, plus five with anomalous nucleotide sharing. TCRdb took this table from immuneACCESS and kept in-frame rearrangements with V and J called. Such tables lack part of the clones; where checked against another copy, unresolved V genes explain under half of the gap, and the rest is unexplained. V, J and clone size reflect that table, while D and trimming were determined from the DNA. This sample has about 140,000 clones in its table, and around 73% of those were observed once. The ten largest clones take up under 2% of the sample.

Concerning this clone: It lacks a known antigen. No much larger clonotype is one base removed from it; base qualities were not supplied.

The sample taken for sequencing was PBMCs. This receptor was taken from a female donor in good health and CMV-seronegative. This sequence uses TRBV4-1 and TRBJ1-5, and 8 junction bases match TRBD1. The CDR3 has the sequence CASSQDLGAGGFQPQHF. The DNA sequence is as follows: TGCGCCAGCAGCCAAGATTTAGGGGCAGGGGGCTTTCAGCCCCAGCATTTT.